This T cell receptor beta chain was captured by sequencing in a study of glioma-infiltrating T cells after dendritic cell vaccination. Indicated time point: after dendritic cell vaccination, including at tumor progression/relapse. The V gene's germline CDR1 is SNHLY and CDR2 FYNNEI. Trimming shortened V by 8 bases and J by 8 bases, and 16 bases separated the two germline ends. The CDR3 is 13 residues long. Measured with immunoSEQ multiplex PCR; TCRdb has only the in-frame clones, and not every one. The sample contains fewer than 85,000 clones, around 86% of which appear only once. This sample comprised blood, obtained after dendritic cell vaccination. The chain carries TRBV2 and TRBJ2-1; no reliable D call. The source of this sequence is a human donor with glioblastoma. CDR3 coding DNA: TGTGCCAGCCAACACCCCGTGCATGATGAGCAGTTCTTC. Its translation: CASQHPVHDEQFF.